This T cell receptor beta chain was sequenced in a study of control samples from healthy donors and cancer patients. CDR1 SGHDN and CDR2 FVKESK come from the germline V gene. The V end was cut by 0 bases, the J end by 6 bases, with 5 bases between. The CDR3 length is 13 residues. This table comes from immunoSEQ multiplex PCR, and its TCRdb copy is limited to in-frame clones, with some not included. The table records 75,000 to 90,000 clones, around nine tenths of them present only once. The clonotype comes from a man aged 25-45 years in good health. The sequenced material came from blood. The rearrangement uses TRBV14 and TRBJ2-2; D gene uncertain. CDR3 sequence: CASSQDWAGELFF. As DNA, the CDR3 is TGTGCCAGCAGCCAAGATTGGGCCGGGGAGCTGTTTTTT.